Listed here are 21 T cell receptor beta chains from one sample, sequenced in a study of blood T cell repertoires in COVID-19. Clones were sequenced by immunoSEQ multiplex PCR, and TCRdb holds only the in-frame ones, with some missing. Found here are approximately 360,000 clones, 88% of them singletons; the top ten hold 0.95% to 1%. The source material was PBMCs or T cells enriched from blood (not recorded which). The receptors were gathered from a woman under 40 with acute COVID-19.

This clone was seen only once. This rearrangement joins TRBV30 to TRBJ2-7, with TRBD2 identical over 11 bases. Per the germline V gene, CDR1 is GTSNPN and CDR2 is SVGIG (reference sequence). V gave up 2 bases and J gave up 5 bases; unmatched junction bases: 8. The CDR3 is made up of 15 amino acids. The CDR3 nucleotides read TGTGCCTGGAGTAGGGGTAGCGGGGGGGCCGACGAGCAGTACTTC. It codes for CAWSRGSGGADEQYF.

The V gene is TRBV10-3, the J gene TRBJ2-1; TRBD2 aligns across 8 bases. V was pared by 6 bases and J by 4 bases, with 8 bases of the junction left unmatched. This CDR3 region has 15 residues. In germline, CDR1 is ENHRY, CDR2 SYGVKD. In DNA, the CDR3 is TGTGCCATCAGGCGAGCGGGGGCAGGTTACAATGAGCAGTTCTTC. Protein product: CAIRRAGAGYNEQFF.

As for this clone: One end of the junction fails to match germline, which may point to a read error. The genes are TRBV11-2 and TRBJ1-1; 7 positions match TRBD1. The germline CDR1 and CDR2 sequences are SGHAT and FQNNGV. The CDR3 covers 14 residues. The CDR3 DNA follows: TGTGCCAGCAGCTTACTCAGGGGGAACGCTGAAGCTTTCTTT. This codes for CASSLLRGNAEAFF.

The chain employs TRBV7-8 and TRBJ2-7; D possibly corresponds to TRBD2 (7 bases). This CDR3 comprises 15 residues. CDR1 is SGHVS and CDR2 is FQNEAQ in the germline V gene. V lost 3 bases to trimming and J lost 5 bases, with 17 bases between them. The CDR3: CASSLRGPGRNEQYF. CDR3 coding DNA: TGTGCCAGCAGCTTGCGGGGGCCTGGCAGGAACGAGCAGTACTTC. The entire variable domain, with the rest obtained from reference TRBV7-8 and TRBJ2-7, is as follows: GAGVSQSPRYKVAKRGQDVALRCDPISGHVSLFWYQQALGQGPEFLTYFQNEAQLDKSGLPSDRFFAERPEGSVSTLKIQRTQQEDSAVYLCASSLRGPGRNEQYFGPGTRLTVT.

This clone was observed once. The DNA for the CDR3 is TGCAGCGTTGAAGTAATCCAGGGAAAGGGCGAGCAGTACTTC. Its protein is CSVEVIQGKGEQYF. This sequence joins TRBV29-1 and TRBJ2-7; a weak D match, TRBD1 (5 bases). CDR3 length equals 14 residues. With 1 base removed from V and 6 bases from J, the gap between germline ends came to 16 bases. Germline values: CDR1 SQVTM, CDR2 ANQGSEA.

The V call is TRBV28, the J call TRBJ1-1; D is unclear. V lost 4 bases, J lost 4 bases, and 13 bases lay in between. The CDR3 contains 14 residues. Germline lookup yields CDR1 MDHEN and CDR2 SYDVKM. The CDR3 protein is CASSSPREPTEAFF. The CDR3 nucleotides read TGTGCCAGCAGTTCACCAAGAGAGCCCACTGAAGCTTTCTTT.

This chain uses TRBV30 with TRBJ1-2; 8 nucleotides match TRBD1. Germline V gene sequence: CDR1 GTSNPN, CDR2 SVGIG (reference sequence). The CDR3 is made up of 13 amino acids. Losses at the gene ends were 7 bases for V and 4 bases for J; bases not matched to a gene: 8. DNA for the CDR3: TGTGCCTCAGGACAGGGTATTGGCTATGGCTACACCTTC. Its protein product is CASGQGIGYGYTF.

The V and J genes are TRBV5-1 and TRBJ1-1, with TRBD1 identical over 11 bases. The CDR3 consists of 14 residues. J lost 4 bases, V lost 4 bases, and 3 bases had no gene match. Germline V CDR1 and CDR2: SGHRS, YFSETQ. The CDR3 is CASSGQGAPTEAFF. In nucleotides, the CDR3 is TGCGCCAGCAGCGGACAGGGGGCCCCCACTGAAGCTTTCTTT.

This chain connects TRBV21-1 to TRBJ2-7; TRBD1 reflects the table's D call only, with no check against the DNA. TRBV21-1 is annotated as a pseudogene. The CDR3 is 13 residues long. CDR3 nucleotide sequence: TGTGCCAGCAGCAAGACAGTAGCCTACGAGCAGTACTTC. Amino acid sequence: CASSKTVAYEQYF.

DNA of the CDR3: TGTGCCAGCTCCTCGGGACAGCTAGACTCTGGAAACACCATATATTTT. Its translation: CASSSGQLDSGNTIYF. The rearrangement uses TRBV18 and TRBJ1-3; TRBD1 matches at 7 bases. Per the germline V gene, CDR1 is KGHSH and CDR2 is LQKENI. The CDR3 is 16 residues long. The ends lost 6 bases at V and 0 bases at J; junction bases unmatched: 8.

Worth noting for this clone: Additional DNA sequences in this sample encode the identical CDR3. The chain joins TRBV27 to TRBJ1-2; TRBD1 might be the D (5 bases). The V gene lost 0 bases and the J gene lost 3 bases, with 8 bases spanning the gap. Germline V CDR1 and CDR2: MNHEY, SMNVEV (reference sequence). This CDR3 is 14 amino acids long. CDR3 coding DNA: TGTGCCAGCAGTTTATCCACAGGAGACTATGGCTACACCTTC. Encoded protein: CASSLSTGDYGYTF.

The chain links TRBV12-3 or TRBV12-4 to TRBJ2-3; 9 bases map to TRBD2. The J segment lost 5 bases and the V segment lost 5 bases, leaving 2 bases of the junction unmatched. The CDR3 runs to 13 residues. The CDR3 sequence: CASSHSGGDTQYF. DNA of the CDR3: TGTGCCAGCAGTCATAGCGGGGGAGATACGCAGTATTTT.

The chain has TRBV10-3 and TRBJ2-7; tentative D call: TRBD1 (5 bases). The V and J ends lost 0 bases and 1 base respectively, with 7 bases between them. Germline V lookup: CDR1 ENHRY, CDR2 SYGVKD. The CDR3 runs to 14 residues. This CDR3 is CAISESAGSYEQYF. In DNA, the CDR3 is TGTGCCATCAGTGAGTCTGCAGGGTCCTACGAGCAGTACTTC.

This chain uses TRBV25-1 with TRBJ1-2; 8 bases map to TRBD1. Germline CDR1 is MGHDK and CDR2 is SYGVNS. CDR3 length: 13 amino acids. After removal of 6 bases from V and 0 bases from J, the junction contained 0 bases not matched to a gene. CDR3 in amino acids: CASSRGPNYGYTF. The CDR3 bases are TGTGCCAGCAGCAGGGGGCCTAACTATGGCTACACCTTC.

The chain is built from TRBV27 and TRBJ1-5; 8 bases fit TRBD1. Germline CDR1 is MNHEY and CDR2 is SMNVEV (reference sequence). CDR3 length: 16 residues. The trim removed 5 bases at V and 0 bases at J, leaving 6 bases unmatched. CDR3 coding DNA: TGTGCCAGCAGTCCAAGGACAGGGCTTAGCAATCAGCCCCAGCATTTT. Protein sequence: CASSPRTGLSNQPQHF.

The chain uses TRBV5-6 and TRBJ2-1; D gene ambiguous. Between the trimmed V and J ends, which lost 0 bases and 9 bases, there was a span of 10 bases. The CDR3 covers 13 residues. Germline V gives CDR1 SGHDT, CDR2 YYEEEE. The CDR3 sequence is CASSLAHEAEQFF. The DNA for the CDR3 is TGTGCCAGCAGCTTGGCCCATGAAGCTGAGCAGTTCTTC.

This clone showed up many times. The chain couples TRBV5-1 to TRBJ2-2, with 10 bases identical to TRBD1. CDR3 length equals 15 residues. CDR1 and CDR2 (germline): SGHRS, YFSETQ. V dropped 4 bases and J dropped 7; count of bases not matched to a gene: 7. The CDR3 reads CASSPRQGANGELFF. The CDR3 DNA follows: TGCGCCAGCAGCCCCCGACAGGGGGCTAACGGGGAGCTGTTTTTT.

The V and J genes are TRBV29-1 and TRBJ1-5, with 8 bases matching TRBD1. Per the germline V gene, CDR1 is SQVTM and CDR2 is ANQGSEA. Trimming removed 6 bases from V and 4 bases from J; junction bases left unmatched: 2. The CDR3 spans 12 residues. CDR3 in amino acids: CSVGQANQPQHF. In nucleotides, the CDR3 is TGCAGCGTGGGACAGGCAAATCAGCCCCAGCATTTT.

The J gene is TRBJ2-7, the V gene TRBV19; D unclear. Germline assignment: CDR1 LNHDA and CDR2 SQIVND (reference sequence). V lost 6 bases, J lost 2 bases, and 14 bases lay in between. The CDR3 consists of 14 residues. The CDR3 sequence is CASSQEYFAYEQYF. In DNA, the CDR3 is TGTGCCAGTAGCCAGGAATACTTCGCCTACGAGCAGTACTTC.

The rearrangement joins TRBV2 to TRBJ2-2; D is unresolved. V lost 7 bases, J lost 5 bases, and 5 bases lay in between. Germline assignment: CDR1 SNHLY and CDR2 FYNNEI. The CDR3 contains 11 residues. This chain's CDR3 is CASTGTGELFF. In nucleotides, the CDR3 is TGTGCCAGCACCGGGACCGGGGAGCTGTTTTTT. Full variable domain (outside the CDR3, taken from reference TRBV2 and TRBJ2-2): EPEVTQTPSHQVTQMGQEVILRCVPISNHLYFYWYRQILGQKVEFLVSFYNNEISEKSEIFDDQFSVERPDGSNFTLKIRSTKLEDSAMYFCASTGTGELFFGEGSRLTVL.

The count of this clone is one. The chain employs TRBV4-1 and TRBJ2-3; TRBD2 is a possible D gene (6 bases). The germline CDR1 and CDR2 sequences are MGHRA and YSYEKL. There are 17 residues in the CDR3. V lost 0 bases to trimming and J lost 4 bases, with 17 bases between them. The CDR3 coding sequence is TGCGCCAGCAGCCAAGATTCTCCGGGTACGGGGGCAGATACGCAGTATTTT. This codes for CASSQDSPGTGADTQYF.